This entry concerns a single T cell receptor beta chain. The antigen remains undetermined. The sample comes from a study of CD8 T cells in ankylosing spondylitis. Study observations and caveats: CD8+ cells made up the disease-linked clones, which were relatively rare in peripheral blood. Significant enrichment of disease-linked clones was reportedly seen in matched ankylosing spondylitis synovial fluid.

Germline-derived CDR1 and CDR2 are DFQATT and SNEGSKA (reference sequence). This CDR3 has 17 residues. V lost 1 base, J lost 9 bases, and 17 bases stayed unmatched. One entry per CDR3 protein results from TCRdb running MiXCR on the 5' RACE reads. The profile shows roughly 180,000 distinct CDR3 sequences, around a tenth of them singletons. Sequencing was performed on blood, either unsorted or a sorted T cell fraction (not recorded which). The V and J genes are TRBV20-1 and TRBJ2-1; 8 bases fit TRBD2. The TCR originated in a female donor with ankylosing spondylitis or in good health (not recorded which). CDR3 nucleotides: TGCAGTGCTAGAGTAAGGGGAAGGTGGGGGGGACTAGGTGAGCAGTTCTTC. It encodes CSARVRGRWGGLGEQFF.